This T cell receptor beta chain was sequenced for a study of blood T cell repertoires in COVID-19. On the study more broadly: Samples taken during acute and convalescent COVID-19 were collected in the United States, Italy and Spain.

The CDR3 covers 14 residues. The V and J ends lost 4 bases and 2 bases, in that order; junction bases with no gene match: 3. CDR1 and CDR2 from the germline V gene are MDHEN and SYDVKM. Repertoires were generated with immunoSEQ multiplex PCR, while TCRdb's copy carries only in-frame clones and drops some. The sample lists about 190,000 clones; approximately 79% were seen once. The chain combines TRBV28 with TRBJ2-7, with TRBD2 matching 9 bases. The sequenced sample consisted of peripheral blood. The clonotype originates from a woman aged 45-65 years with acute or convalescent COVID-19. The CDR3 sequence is CASSWLAGTYEQYF. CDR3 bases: TGTGCCAGCAGTTGGCTAGCGGGAACCTACGAGCAGTACTTC. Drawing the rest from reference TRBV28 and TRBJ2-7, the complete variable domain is DVKVTQSSRYLVKRTGEKVFLECVQDMDHENMFWYRQDPGLGLRLIYFSYDVKMKEKGDIPEGYSVSREKKERFSLILESASTNQTSMYLCASSWLAGTYEQYFGPGTRLTVT.